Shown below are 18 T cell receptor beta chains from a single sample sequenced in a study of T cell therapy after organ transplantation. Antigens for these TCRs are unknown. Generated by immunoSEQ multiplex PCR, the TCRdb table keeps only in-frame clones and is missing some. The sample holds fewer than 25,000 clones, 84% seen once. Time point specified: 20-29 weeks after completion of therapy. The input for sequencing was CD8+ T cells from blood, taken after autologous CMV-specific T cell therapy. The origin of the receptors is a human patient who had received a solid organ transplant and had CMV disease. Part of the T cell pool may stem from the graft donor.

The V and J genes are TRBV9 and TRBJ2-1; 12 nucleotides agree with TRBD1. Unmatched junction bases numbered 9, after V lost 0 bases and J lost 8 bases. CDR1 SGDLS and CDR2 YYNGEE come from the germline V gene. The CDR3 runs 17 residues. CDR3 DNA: TGTGCCAGCAGCGTAGAGGGATGGGGACAGGGGGCATATGAGCAGTTCTTC. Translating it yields CASSVEGWGQGAYEQFF.

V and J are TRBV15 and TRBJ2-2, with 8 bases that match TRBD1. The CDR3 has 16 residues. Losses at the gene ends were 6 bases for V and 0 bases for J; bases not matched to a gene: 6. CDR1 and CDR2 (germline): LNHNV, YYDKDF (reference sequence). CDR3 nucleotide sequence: TGTGCCACCAGGGATTCAGGGGGCGCGAACACCGGGGAGCTGTTTTTT. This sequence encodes CATRDSGGANTGELFF.

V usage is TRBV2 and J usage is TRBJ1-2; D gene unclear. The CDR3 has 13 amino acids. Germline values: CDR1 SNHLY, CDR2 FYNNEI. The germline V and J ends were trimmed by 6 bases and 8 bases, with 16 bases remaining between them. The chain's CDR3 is CASSDPSPRGYTF. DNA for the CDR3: TGTGCCAGCAGCGACCCCAGCCCTAGAGGCTACACCTTC. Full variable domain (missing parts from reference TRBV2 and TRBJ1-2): EPEVTQTPSHQVTQMGQEVILRCVPISNHLYFYWYRQILGQKVEFLVSFYNNEISEKSEIFDDQFSVERPDGSNFTLKIRSTKLEDSAMYFCASSDPSPRGYTFGSGTRLTVV.

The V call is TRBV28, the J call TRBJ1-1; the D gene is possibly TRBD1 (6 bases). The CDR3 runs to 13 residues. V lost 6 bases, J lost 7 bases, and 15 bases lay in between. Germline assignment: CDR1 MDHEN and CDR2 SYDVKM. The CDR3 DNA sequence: TGTGCCAGCAGCCGATCAGGGACATTTGAAGCTTTCTTT. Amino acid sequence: CASSRSGTFEAFF.

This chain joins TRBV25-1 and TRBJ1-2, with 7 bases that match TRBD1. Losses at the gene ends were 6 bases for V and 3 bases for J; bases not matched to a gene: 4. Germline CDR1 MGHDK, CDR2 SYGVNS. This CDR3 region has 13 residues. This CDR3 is CASSDRVHYGYTF. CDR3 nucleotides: TGTGCCAGCAGCGACAGGGTTCACTATGGCTACACCTTC.

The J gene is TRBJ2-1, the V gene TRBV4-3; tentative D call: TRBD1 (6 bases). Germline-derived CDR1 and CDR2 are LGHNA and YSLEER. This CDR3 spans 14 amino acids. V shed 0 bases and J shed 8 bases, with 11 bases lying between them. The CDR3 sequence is CASSQDRGSDEQFF. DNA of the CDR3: TGCGCCAGCAGCCAAGACAGGGGTAGTGATGAGCAGTTCTTC.

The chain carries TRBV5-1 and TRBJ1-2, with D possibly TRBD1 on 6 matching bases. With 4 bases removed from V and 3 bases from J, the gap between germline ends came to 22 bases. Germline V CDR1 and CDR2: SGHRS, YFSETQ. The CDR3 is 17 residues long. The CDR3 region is CASSPRTDKTGDYGYTF. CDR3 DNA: TGCGCCAGCAGCCCGCGAACCGATAAGACAGGAGACTATGGCTACACCTTC.

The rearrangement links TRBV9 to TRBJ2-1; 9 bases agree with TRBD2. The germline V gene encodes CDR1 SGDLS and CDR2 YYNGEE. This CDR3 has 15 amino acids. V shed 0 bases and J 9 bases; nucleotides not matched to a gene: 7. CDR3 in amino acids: CASSVAGGGASEQFF. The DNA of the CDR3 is TGTGCCAGCAGCGTAGCGGGCGGGGGGGCAAGTGAGCAGTTCTTC.

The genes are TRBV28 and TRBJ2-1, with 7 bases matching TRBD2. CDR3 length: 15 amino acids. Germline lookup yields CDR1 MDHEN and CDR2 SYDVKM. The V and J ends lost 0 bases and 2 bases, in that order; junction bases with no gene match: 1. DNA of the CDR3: TGTGCCAGCAGTTTATGGCGGGAGACCTACAATGAGCAGTTCTTC. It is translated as CASSLWRETYNEQFF.

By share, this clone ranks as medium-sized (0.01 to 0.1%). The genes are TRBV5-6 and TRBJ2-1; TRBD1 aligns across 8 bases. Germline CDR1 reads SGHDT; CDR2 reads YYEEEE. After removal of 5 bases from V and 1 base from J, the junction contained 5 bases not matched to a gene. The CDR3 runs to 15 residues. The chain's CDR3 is CASSRTGWSYNEQFF. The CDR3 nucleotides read TGTGCCAGCAGTCGGACAGGGTGGTCCTACAATGAGCAGTTCTTC.

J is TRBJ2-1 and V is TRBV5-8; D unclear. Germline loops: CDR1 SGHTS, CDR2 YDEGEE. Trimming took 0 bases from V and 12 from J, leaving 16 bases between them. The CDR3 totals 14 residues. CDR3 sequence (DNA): TGTGCCAGCAGCTTGGCGTTAGGACCCGAGAGGCAGTTCTTC. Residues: CASSLALGPERQFF. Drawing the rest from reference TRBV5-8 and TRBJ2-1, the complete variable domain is EAGVTQSPTHLIKTRGQQATLRCSPISGHTSVYWYQQALGLGLQFLLWYDEGEERNRGNFPPRFSGRQFPNYSSELNVNALELEDSALYLCASSLALGPERQFFGPGTRLTVL.

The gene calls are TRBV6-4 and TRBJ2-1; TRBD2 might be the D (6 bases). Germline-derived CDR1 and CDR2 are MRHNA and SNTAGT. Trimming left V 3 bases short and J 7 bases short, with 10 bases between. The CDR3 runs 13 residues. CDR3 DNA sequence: TGTGCCAGCAGTGAGGAGGGGCAGAATGAGCAGTTCTTC. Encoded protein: CASSEEGQNEQFF.

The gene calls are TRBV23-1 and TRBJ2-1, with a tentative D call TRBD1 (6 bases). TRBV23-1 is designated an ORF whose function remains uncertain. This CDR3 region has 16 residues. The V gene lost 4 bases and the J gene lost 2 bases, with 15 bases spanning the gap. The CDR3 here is CASSLKPGQPYNEQFF. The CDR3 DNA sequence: TGCGCCAGCAGTCTAAAGCCGGGACAACCCTACAATGAGCAGTTCTTC.

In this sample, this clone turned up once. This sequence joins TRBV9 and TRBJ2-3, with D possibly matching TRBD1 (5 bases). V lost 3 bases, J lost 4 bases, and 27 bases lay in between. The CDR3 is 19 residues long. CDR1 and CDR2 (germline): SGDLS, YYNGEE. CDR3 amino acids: CASSEPHSGEGARADTQYF. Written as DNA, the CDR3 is TGTGCCAGCAGCGAACCCCATTCTGGGGAAGGGGCCCGCGCAGATACGCAGTATTTT.

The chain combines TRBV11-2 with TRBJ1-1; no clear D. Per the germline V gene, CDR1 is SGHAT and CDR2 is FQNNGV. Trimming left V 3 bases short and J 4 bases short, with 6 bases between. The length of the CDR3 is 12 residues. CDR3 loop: CASSFSSTEAFF. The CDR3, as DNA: TGTGCCAGCAGCTTCAGTTCCACTGAAGCTTTCTTT.

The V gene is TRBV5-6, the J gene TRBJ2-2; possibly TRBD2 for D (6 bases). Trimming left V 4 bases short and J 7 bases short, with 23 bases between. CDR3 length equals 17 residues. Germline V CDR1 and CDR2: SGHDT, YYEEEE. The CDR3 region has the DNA TGTGCCAGCAGCGACAGTCAGGGCTTGACGGAGGGCGGGGAGCTGTTTTTT. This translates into CASSDSQGLTEGGELFF.

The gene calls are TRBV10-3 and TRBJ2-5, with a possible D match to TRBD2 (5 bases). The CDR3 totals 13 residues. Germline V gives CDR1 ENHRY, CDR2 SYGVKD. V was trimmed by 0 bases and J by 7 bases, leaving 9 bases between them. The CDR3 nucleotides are TGTGCCATCAGTGAGTCAAGCGGTGGGACCCAGTACTTC. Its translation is CAISESSGGTQYF.

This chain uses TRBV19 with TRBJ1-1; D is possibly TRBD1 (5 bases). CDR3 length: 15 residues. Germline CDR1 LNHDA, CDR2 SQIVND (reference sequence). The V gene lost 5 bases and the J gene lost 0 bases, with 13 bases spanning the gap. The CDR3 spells CASSPRTPLNTEAFF. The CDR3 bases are TGTGCCAGTAGTCCCAGGACACCTTTGAACACTGAAGCTTTCTTT. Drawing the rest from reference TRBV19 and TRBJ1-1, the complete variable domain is DGGITQSPKYLFRKEGQNVTLSCEQNLNHDAMYWYRQDPGQGLRLIYYSQIVNDFQKGDIAEGYSVSREKKESFPLTVTSAQKNPTAFYLCASSPRTPLNTEAFFGQGTRLTVV.